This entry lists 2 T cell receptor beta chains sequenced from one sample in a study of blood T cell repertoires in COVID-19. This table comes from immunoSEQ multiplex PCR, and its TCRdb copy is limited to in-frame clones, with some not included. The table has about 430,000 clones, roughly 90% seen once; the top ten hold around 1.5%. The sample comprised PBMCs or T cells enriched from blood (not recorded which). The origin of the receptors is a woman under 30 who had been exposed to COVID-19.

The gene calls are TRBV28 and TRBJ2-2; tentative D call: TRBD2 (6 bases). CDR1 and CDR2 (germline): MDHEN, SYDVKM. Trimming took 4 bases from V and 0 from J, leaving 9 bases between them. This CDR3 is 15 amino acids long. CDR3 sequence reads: CASSSSAANTGELFF. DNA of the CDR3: TGTGCCAGCAGTTCTAGCGCGGCGAACACCGGGGAGCTGTTTTTT.

The CDR3 nucleotides are TGTGCCAGCAGTTTCGCCACTTGGGGAGGGTTAAATTCACCCCTCCACTTT. Translated: CASSFATWGGLNSPLHF. V and J are TRBV27 and TRBJ1-6; no definite D call. The V and J ends lost 3 bases and 7 bases respectively, with 19 bases between them. This CDR3 spans 17 amino acids. In germline, CDR1 is MNHEY, CDR2 SMNVEV (reference sequence).